This passage covers 23 T cell receptor beta chains from one sample sequenced in a study of OX40 agonist ivuxolimab in advanced cancers. Profiled with immunoSEQ multiplex PCR; TCRdb holds only in-frame clones, not every one. Of tens of thousands of clones in the sample, 87% were seen once. Material: CD4+ or CD8+ T cells sorted from blood, obtained in a trial of the OX40 agonist ivuxolimab. The receptor source for this set is an adult with an advanced solid tumor such as melanoma, head and neck, liver or kidney cancer.

The V and J genes are TRBV28 and TRBJ1-2; D perhaps matches TRBD1 (6 bases). The CDR3 extends over 16 amino acids. Germline loops: CDR1 MDHEN, CDR2 SYDVKM. V lost 4 bases to trimming and J lost 0 bases, with 15 bases between them. The CDR3 protein is CASSSPIGGSNYGYTF. In nucleotides, the CDR3 is TGTGCCAGCAGTTCCCCGATAGGGGGATCTAACTATGGCTACACCTTC.

Worth noting for this clone: Relative to the germline gene, one junction end is altered; a read error may explain this. The gene calls are TRBV28 and TRBJ2-3; D remains unclear. Per germline, CDR1 MDHEN and CDR2 SYDVKM. CDR3 length equals 17 residues. CDR3 region: CASRLFKWDTTTDTQYF. The CDR3 nucleotides are TGTGCCAGCAGGTTATTTAAGTGGGATACTACCACAGATACGCAGTATTTT.

This clone appeared once. The chain recombines TRBV6-6 with TRBJ2-7; D assignment may be TRBD1 or TRBD2 (5 bases each). Germline CDR1 MNHNY, CDR2 SVGAGI (reference sequence). The CDR3 covers 14 residues. Trimming stripped 6 bases from V and 3 bases from J, with 15 bases between. CDR3 in amino acids: CASRSTAAGYEQYF. CDR3 nucleotide sequence: TGTGCCAGCAGGTCGACAGCGGCGGGCTACGAGCAGTACTTC.

The chain links TRBV5-6 to TRBJ2-3; TRBD2 might be the D (6 bases). With 1 base removed from V and 5 bases from J, the gap between germline ends came to 17 bases. CDR3 length equals 16 residues. The germline gives CDR1 SGHDT, CDR2 YYEEEE. CDR3 protein: CASSLKWGTQGDTQYF. In DNA, the CDR3 is TGTGCCAGCAGCTTGAAGTGGGGGACTCAGGGAGATACGCAGTATTTT. Variable domain in full (rest from reference TRBV5-6 and TRBJ2-3): DAGVTQSPTHLIKTRGQQVTLRCSPKSGHDTVSWYQQALGQGPQFIFQYYEEEERQRGNFPDRFSGHQFPNYSSELNVNALLLGDSALYLCASSLKWGTQGDTQYFGPGTRLTVL.

V and J are TRBV7-3 and TRBJ2-3, with TRBD2 matching 7 bases. CDR1 is SGHTA, CDR2 FQGTGA, per germline. Trimming at V came to 2 bases and at J to 3 bases, leaving 5 bases not matched to a gene. The CDR3 consists of 15 residues. CDR3: CASSLSGTKTDTQYF. For the CDR3, the DNA is TGTGCCAGCAGCTTATCTGGGACTAAGACAGATACGCAGTATTTT.

The V gene is TRBV28, the J gene TRBJ2-7, with D perhaps being TRBD1 or TRBD2 (5 bases each). V lost 3 bases, J lost 2 bases, and 11 bases lay in between. The CDR3 length is 14 residues. CDR1 MDHEN and CDR2 SYDVKM come from the germline V gene. CDR3 bases: TGTGCCAGCAGTTTCCGGGGCCATGCCTACGAGCAGTACTTC. Encoded protein: CASSFRGHAYEQYF.

In this sample, this clone turned up once. The chain employs TRBV6-6 and TRBJ2-7; possibly TRBD1 or TRBD2 for D (5 bases each). V dropped 5 bases and J dropped 3 bases, with 11 bases sitting between them. The length of the CDR3 is 13 residues. Germline values: CDR1 MNHNY, CDR2 SVGAGI (reference sequence). DNA of the CDR3: TGTGCCAGCAGTCGGGACCCTGACTACGAGCAGTACTTC. Translating gives CASSRDPDYEQYF.

V usage is TRBV6-5 and J usage is TRBJ2-1; perhaps TRBD2 as D (5 bases). The CDR3 consists of 14 residues. The V gene's germline CDR1 is MNHEY and CDR2 SVGAGI. Trimming stripped 5 bases from V and 12 bases from J, with 20 bases between. As DNA, the CDR3 is TGTGCCAGCAGTATACTTCTAAGGACTGAGGGGCAGTTCTTC. This sequence encodes CASSILLRTEGQFF.

The rearrangement uses TRBV19 and TRBJ1-2; weak D call: TRBD1 (6 bases). V lost 2 bases and J lost 3, with 10 bases in between. CDR3 length: 14 amino acids. Germline CDR1 LNHDA, CDR2 SQIVND (reference sequence). The CDR3 bases are TGTGCCAGTAGTATAACAGGGTTGGACTATGGCTACACCTTC. Protein sequence: CASSITGLDYGYTF.

The CDR3 protein is CASTPGQGRTEQFF. Written as DNA, the CDR3 is TGTGCCAGCACCCCAGGGCAGGGAAGGACTGAGCAGTTCTTC. The chain employs TRBV6-6 and TRBJ2-1; D might be TRBD1 (5 bases). The CDR3 covers 14 residues. V lost 7 bases and J 9 bases, leaving 19 bases between the germline ends. Germline CDR1 and CDR2: MNHNY and SVGAGI (reference sequence).

J is TRBJ2-2 and V is TRBV28; tentative D call: TRBD2 (6 bases). The germline CDR1 and CDR2 sequences are MDHEN and SYDVKM. The CDR3 length is 16 residues. V was clipped by 7 bases and J by 0 bases, with 15 bases between them. CDR3 DNA sequence: TGTGCCAGCACCGATGCTAGCGCCGCGAACACCGGGGAGCTGTTTTTT. Translation: CASTDASAANTGELFF.

The V gene is TRBV7-2, the J gene TRBJ2-7; possible D gene TRBD1, 6 bases. Trimming took 4 bases from V and 1 from J, leaving 11 bases between them. The CDR3 has 14 residues. CDR1 SGHTA and CDR2 FQGNSA come from the germline V gene. The CDR3 region is CASSSNRVSYEQYF. The CDR3 nucleotides read TGTGCCAGCAGCTCCAACAGGGTGTCCTACGAGCAGTACTTC.

The V gene is TRBV9, the J gene TRBJ2-2; 9 positions match TRBD2. The CDR3 spans 14 residues. Germline lookup yields CDR1 SGDLS and CDR2 YYNGEE. The V and J ends lost 6 bases and 1 base, in that order; junction bases with no gene match: 1. The CDR3 region is CASTLAGNTGELFF. The CDR3 bases are TGTGCCAGCACACTAGCGGGGAACACCGGGGAGCTGTTTTTT.

The J gene is TRBJ1-4, the V gene TRBV5-6; D possibly corresponds to TRBD1 (5 bases). This CDR3 region has 12 residues. Trimming left V 0 bases short and J 13 bases short, with 10 bases between. Germline V gives CDR1 SGHDT, CDR2 YYEEEE. The CDR3 reads CASSLARVGLFF. The CDR3 DNA is TGTGCCAGCAGCTTGGCCAGGGTAGGACTGTTTTTT.

V usage is TRBV21-1 and J usage is TRBJ1-1; TRBD1 is taken as the D call from the table, unchecked against the DNA. TRBV21-1 counts as a pseudogene. This CDR3 spans 12 amino acids. CDR3 loop: CASTRSATEAFF. The CDR3, as DNA: TGTGCCAGCACCAGGTCGGCGACTGAAGCTTTCTTT.

This chain links TRBV20-1 with TRBJ2-7; D might be TRBD1 or TRBD2, each matching 5 bases. There are 11 residues in the CDR3. Germline CDR1 reads DFQATT; CDR2 reads SNEGSKA (reference sequence). Trimming left V 3 bases short and J 4 bases short, with 7 bases between. The CDR3 DNA follows: TGCAGTGCTAGTTGGGGGTACGAGCAGTACTTC. Encoded protein: CSASWGYEQYF.

This chain links TRBV4-1 with TRBJ2-1, with unresolved D. Trimming left V 3 bases short and J 1 base short, with 7 bases between. The V gene's germline CDR1 is MGHRA and CDR2 YSYEKL. There are 14 residues in the CDR3. CDR3 loop: CASSQGGSYNEQFF. The CDR3 DNA reads TGCGCCAGCAGCCAGGGTGGGTCCTACAATGAGCAGTTCTTC.

V gene TRBV7-3 combines with J gene TRBJ1-3; no firm D call. The CDR3 runs 13 residues. The germline CDR1 and CDR2 sequences are SGHTA and FQGTGA. The ends were cut back, 2 bases at V and 4 bases at J, with 6 bases in the middle. In DNA, the CDR3 is TGTGCCAGCAGCTTATCCCAGGGAAACACCATATATTTT. Its protein product is CASSLSQGNTIYF.

This chain links TRBV7-8 with TRBJ2-4, with 7 bases aligning to TRBD1. Trimming took 3 bases from V and 5 from J; bases not matched to a gene: 1. Germline V CDR1 and CDR2: SGHVS, FQNEAQ. The CDR3 covers 13 residues. CDR3 residues: CASSFDRENIQYF. The CDR3 bases are TGTGCCAGCAGCTTTGACAGGGAAAACATTCAGTACTTC.

This chain uses TRBV29-1 with TRBJ1-2, with D uncertain. The CDR3 loop spans 11 amino acids. The germline V gene encodes CDR1 SQVTM and CDR2 ANQGSEA. Trimming left V 7 bases short and J 1 base short, with 7 bases between. As DNA, the CDR3 is TGCAGCGGAGGGCTTAACTATGGCTACACCTTC. It is translated as CSGGLNYGYTF.

The chain couples TRBV5-1 to TRBJ2-3; weak D call: TRBD1 (6 bases). V shed 4 bases and J shed 2 bases, with 17 bases lying between them. The germline V gene encodes CDR1 SGHRS and CDR2 YFSETQ. There are 16 residues in the CDR3. The DNA of the CDR3 is TGCGCCAGCAGCATGGGGGTCCGGGACAACACAGATACGCAGTATTTT. Protein product: CASSMGVRDNTDTQYF.

For the CDR3, the DNA is TGTGCCAGTAGTACCCCCTTAACTGTCGTTGGCTACACCTTC. Its protein product is CASSTPLTVVGYTF. This chain links TRBV19 with TRBJ1-2; no firm D call. Germline-derived CDR1 and CDR2 are LNHDA and SQIVND (reference sequence). The ends were cut back, 4 bases at V and 7 bases at J, with 16 bases in the middle. The CDR3 has 14 residues.

The chain links TRBV7-3 to TRBJ2-7; TRBD1 agrees at 7 bases. The V gene's germline CDR1 is SGHTA and CDR2 FQGTGA. The J segment lost 5 bases and the V segment lost 5 bases, leaving 12 bases of the junction unmatched. The CDR3 extends over 15 amino acids. The CDR3 region is CASSPTGSLGDEQYF. The CDR3 region has the DNA TGTGCCAGCAGCCCGACAGGGAGCCTCGGGGACGAGCAGTACTTC.